These 5 T cell receptor beta chains were sequenced from one sample in a study of patients and donors after allogeneic stem cell transplantation. TCRdb reprocessed the RT-PCR reads with MiXCR, giving one entry per CDR3 protein. The table includes roughly 960,000 distinct CDR3 sequences, about 20% detected once. Material for sequencing was blood, either unsorted or a sorted T cell fraction (not recorded which). The receptors were gathered from a human donor who was either an allogeneic HSCT recipient or a stem cell or donor lymphocyte infusion donor (not recorded which). It is not recorded whose cells these are; they may come from a transplant donor.

The chain carries TRBV11-3 and TRBJ1-2, with D hard to call. Germline loops: CDR1 SGHNT, CDR2 YENEEA. The CDR3 consists of 11 residues. V lost 9 bases and J 4 bases, leaving 9 bases between the germline ends. This CDR3 is CASRVSYGYTF. Here the CDR3 DNA reads TGTGCCAGTAGGGTTAGCTATGGCTACACCTTC.

This clonotype was detected only a few times. The chain carries TRBV9 and TRBJ2-2; 7 nucleotides line up with TRBD2. The V and J ends lost 6 bases and 1 base, in that order; junction bases with no gene match: 6. Per germline, CDR1 SGDLS and CDR2 YYNGEE. The CDR3 is made up of 15 amino acids. CDR3 nucleotide sequence: TGTGCCAGCACCCTGGGGGGGGAGAACACCGGGGAGCTGTTTTTT. Its protein product is CASTLGGENTGELFF.

V gene TRBV12-3 or TRBV12-4 combines with J gene TRBJ1-5; D is unclear. Trimming removed 8 bases at V and 0 bases at J, with 5 bases between. CDR3 length: 12 residues. CDR3 nucleotide sequence: TGTGCCAGCTGTTATAGCAATCAGCCCCAGCATTTT. As protein: CASCYSNQPQHF.

The chain links TRBV12-3 or TRBV12-4 to TRBJ1-5, with 7 bases fitting TRBD1. The V gene end was trimmed by 7 bases and the J gene end by 5 bases; junction bases not matched to a gene: 8. CDR3 length: 14 residues. As DNA, the CDR3 is TGTGCCAGCACCATAAGACAGGGCGATCAGCCCCAGCATTTT. It is translated as CASTIRQGDQPQHF.

The chain employs TRBV18 and TRBJ1-4, with D uncertain. The CDR3 is 15 amino acids. Germline CDR1 and CDR2: KGHSH and LQKENI. Trimming stripped 3 bases from V and 7 bases from J, with 15 bases between. Here the CDR3 DNA reads TGTGCCAGCTCACCTGGGCCGGTCCAGATTGAAAAACTGTTTTTT. It specifies CASSPGPVQIEKLFF.